This T cell receptor beta chain is from a study of cytomegalovirus exposure and HLA in healthy donors. General study points: The tendency of first-cohort TCR clusters to co-occur in the 90 to 150 validation repertoires was the finding of a later analysis. Reportedly, diagnosis of cytomegalovirus status by the classifier showed high specificity and sensitivity. Listed as cytomegalovirus-associated were roughly 180 TCR beta chains.

CDR1 and CDR2 (germline): MNHEY, SMNVEV (reference sequence). V lost 5 bases to trimming and J lost 0 bases, with 7 bases between them. This CDR3 comprises 13 residues. The donors belonged to the approximately 120-subject validation cohort, separate from the roughly 720-subject first cohort. Method: immunoSEQ multiplex PCR; TCRdb's copy keeps in-frame clones and lacks some. The table includes approximately 44,000 clones, 80% to 90% detected once. In the case of this clone: No antigen is known for it.

This clonotype originated in a woman aged 25 to 39 in good health and CMV-seronegative. The genes are TRBV27 and TRBJ2-5; D remains ambiguous. The sample taken for sequencing was PBMCs. This CDR3 reads CASSPNNQETQYF. CDR3 nucleotide sequence: TGTGCCAGCAGTCCAAACAACCAAGAGACCCAGTACTTC.